This entry is about one T cell receptor beta chain. V shed 1 base and J shed 6 bases, with 15 bases lying between them. The CDR3 runs 16 residues. Per the germline V gene, CDR1 is MGHRA and CDR2 is YSYEKL. This specimen belongs to a study of technical replicates of blood from a handful of donors. Sequencing used immunoSEQ multiplex PCR; TCRdb keeps in-frame clones, though not all of them. In the table there are around 98,000 clones, about 94% of which are singletons. The sequencing input was T cells isolated from PBMCs. This clonotype originated in a human donor in good health. This rearrangement joins TRBV4-1 to TRBJ1-4; D perhaps matches TRBD1 (5 bases). For the CDR3, the DNA is TGCGCCAGCAGCCAAGTGGGGAAGGGGTCGGATGAAAAACTGTTTTTT. It specifies CASSQVGKGSDEKLFF.